One sample yielded the 9 T cell receptor beta chains listed below, sequenced in a study of cytomegalovirus exposure and HLA in healthy donors. With 60 Vbeta and 13 Jbeta primers, the PCR was carried out. Sequencing used immunoSEQ multiplex PCR; TCRdb keeps in-frame clones, though not all of them. The repertoire consists of 150,000 to 200,000 clones, with roughly 80% occurring once and the leading ten covering around 2.1%. Input material: PBMCs. The receptors originated from a female donor in good health and CMV-seronegative.

The rearrangement links TRBV19 to TRBJ2-3, with TRBD2 matching 7 bases. The germline V gene encodes CDR1 LNHDA and CDR2 SQIVND (reference sequence). Trimming at V came to 5 bases and at J to 4 bases, leaving 9 bases not matched to a gene. CDR3 length equals 15 residues. In DNA, the CDR3 is TGTGCCAGTAGTTCCCGGGACTACCCACCAGATACGCAGTATTTT. Its translation: CASSSRDYPPDTQYF.

The chain joins TRBV4-2 to TRBJ2-1; 10 bases agree with TRBD2. With V trimmed by 8 bases and J by 4 bases, 8 bases remained unmatched. The CDR3 runs 15 residues. CDR1 is LGHNA and CDR2 is YNFKEQ in the germline V gene. CDR3 sequence reads: CASGGLAGGYNEQFF. The CDR3 region has the DNA TGTGCCAGCGGCGGATTAGCGGGGGGATACAATGAGCAGTTCTTC.

Concerning this clone: This clone may be a read error of a much larger clone one base away. Other DNA sequences of this sample code for an identical CDR3. This chain joins TRBV4-1 and TRBJ2-6; 9 positions match TRBD2. V dropped 4 bases and J dropped 0; count of bases not matched to a gene: 1. Germline values: CDR1 MGHRA, CDR2 YSYEKL. The CDR3 extends over 16 amino acids. CDR3 in DNA: TGCGCCAGCAGCCCGACTAGCGGCTCTGGGGCCAACGTCCTGACTTTC. It codes for CASSPTSGSGANVLTF.

The chain has TRBV7-2 and TRBJ2-5; D might be TRBD1 (7 bases). With 1 base removed from V and 1 base from J, the gap between germline ends came to 10 bases. The CDR3 is 15 amino acids. Germline V gene lookup returns CDR1 SGHTA and CDR2 FQGNSA. For the CDR3, the DNA is TGTGCCAGCAGCTTAGTCAGGGGGGTCCAAGAGACCCAGTACTTC. Encoded protein: CASSLVRGVQETQYF.

The chain recombines TRBV11-2 with TRBJ2-5; D call uncertain. The CDR3 spans 15 residues. Germline CDR1 SGHAT, CDR2 FQNNGV. V was pared by 0 bases and J by 5 bases, with 13 bases between. The CDR3 sequence is CASSLDPPSAETQYF. CDR3 nucleotides: TGTGCCAGCAGCTTAGATCCCCCCAGCGCGGAGACCCAGTACTTC.

V and J are TRBV7-3 and TRBJ1-1, with D unclear. This CDR3 contains 13 residues. V lost 5 bases to trimming and J lost 5 bases, with 12 bases between them. Germline V gives CDR1 SGHTA, CDR2 FQGTGA. CDR3 residues: CASSPSSGTEAFF. The CDR3 DNA reads as TGTGCCAGCAGCCCATCGAGCGGGACTGAAGCTTTCTTT.

The chain combines TRBV7-9 with TRBJ1-1; the D is unclear. Germline V gene data show CDR1 as SEHNR and CDR2 as FQNEAQ (reference sequence). The CDR3 sequence is 15 residues long. V was pared by 5 bases and J by 2 bases, with 15 bases between. The CDR3: CASSPLTATNTEAFF. The CDR3 DNA sequence: TGTGCCAGCAGCCCCCTCACGGCGACTAACACTGAAGCTTTCTTT.

This sequence joins TRBV7-3 and TRBJ2-5; TRBD2 matches at 9 bases. J lost 4 bases, V lost 5 bases, and 8 bases had no gene match. The CDR3 spans 15 residues. Germline V gene sequence: CDR1 SGHTA, CDR2 FQGTGA. The CDR3 DNA is TGTGCCAGCAGCCCCGTAGCGGGAGCTAGAGAGACCCAGTACTTC. As protein: CASSPVAGARETQYF.

CDR3 sequence (DNA): TGTGCCAGCAGCTTCCTAGCGGGACCGTTGGATACGCAGTATTTT. Translating it yields CASSFLAGPLDTQYF. The genes are TRBV5-4 and TRBJ2-3, with 9 bases identical to TRBD2. This CDR3 contains 15 residues. Germline V gives CDR1 SGHNT, CDR2 YYREEE (reference sequence). Trimming at V came to 2 bases and at J to 6 bases, leaving 7 bases not matched to a gene.